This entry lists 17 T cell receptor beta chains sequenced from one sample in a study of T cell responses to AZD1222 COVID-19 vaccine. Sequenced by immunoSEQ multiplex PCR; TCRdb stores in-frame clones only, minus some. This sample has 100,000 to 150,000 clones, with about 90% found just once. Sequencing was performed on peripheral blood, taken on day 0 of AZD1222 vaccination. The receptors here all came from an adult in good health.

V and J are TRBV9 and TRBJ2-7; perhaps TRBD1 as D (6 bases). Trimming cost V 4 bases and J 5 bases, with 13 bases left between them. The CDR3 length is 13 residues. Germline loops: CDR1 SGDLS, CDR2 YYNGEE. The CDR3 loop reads CASSLGQRNEQYF. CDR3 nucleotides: TGTGCCAGCAGCTTAGGACAGAGGAACGAGCAGTACTTC.

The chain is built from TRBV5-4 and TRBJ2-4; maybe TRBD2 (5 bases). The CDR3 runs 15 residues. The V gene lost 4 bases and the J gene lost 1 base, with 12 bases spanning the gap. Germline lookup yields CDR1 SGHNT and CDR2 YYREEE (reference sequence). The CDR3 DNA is TGTGCCAGCAGCCGGACTCTGGGGGCCAAAAACATTCAGTACTTC. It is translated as CASSRTLGAKNIQYF.

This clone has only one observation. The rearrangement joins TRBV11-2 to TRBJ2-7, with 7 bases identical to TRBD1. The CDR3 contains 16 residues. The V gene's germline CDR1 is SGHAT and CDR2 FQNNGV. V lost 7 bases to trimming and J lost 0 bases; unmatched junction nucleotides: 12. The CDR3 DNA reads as TGTGCCAGCACCGTTACAGGGGCTAGGAGCTCCTACGAGCAGTACTTC. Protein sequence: CASTVTGARSSYEQYF.

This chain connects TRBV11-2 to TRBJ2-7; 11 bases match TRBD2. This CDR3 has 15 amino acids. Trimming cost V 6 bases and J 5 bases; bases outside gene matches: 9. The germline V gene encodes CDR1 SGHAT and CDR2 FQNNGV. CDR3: CASRISGRDLDEQYF. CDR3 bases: TGTGCCAGCAGAATTAGCGGGAGGGATCTGGACGAGCAGTACTTC.

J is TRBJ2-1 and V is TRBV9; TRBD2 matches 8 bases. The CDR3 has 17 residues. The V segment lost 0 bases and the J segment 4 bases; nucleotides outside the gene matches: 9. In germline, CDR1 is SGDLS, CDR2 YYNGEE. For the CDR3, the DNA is TGTGCCAGCAGCGTAGGTAGCGGGGAAGGAAGATACAATGAGCAGTTCTTC. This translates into CASSVGSGEGRYNEQFF.

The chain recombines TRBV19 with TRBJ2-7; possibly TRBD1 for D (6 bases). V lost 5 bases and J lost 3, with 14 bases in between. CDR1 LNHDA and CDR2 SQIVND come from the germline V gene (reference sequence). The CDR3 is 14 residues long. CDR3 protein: CASSPSTGYYEQYF. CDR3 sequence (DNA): TGTGCCAGTAGTCCTTCGACAGGCTACTACGAGCAGTACTTC.

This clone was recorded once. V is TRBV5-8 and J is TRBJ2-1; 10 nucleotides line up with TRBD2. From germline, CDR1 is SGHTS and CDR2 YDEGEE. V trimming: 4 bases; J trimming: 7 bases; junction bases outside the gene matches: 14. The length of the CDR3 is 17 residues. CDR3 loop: CASSPGRIAGGANEQFF. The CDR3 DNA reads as TGTGCCAGCAGCCCCGGACGGATAGCGGGAGGAGCAAATGAGCAGTTCTTC.

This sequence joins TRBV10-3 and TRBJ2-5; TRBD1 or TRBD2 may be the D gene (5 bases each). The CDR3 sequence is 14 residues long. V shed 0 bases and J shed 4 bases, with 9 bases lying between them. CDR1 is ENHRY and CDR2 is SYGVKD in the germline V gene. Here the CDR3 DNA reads TGTGCCATCAGTGAGTCTGGGACGGGAGAGACCCAGTACTTC. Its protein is CAISESGTGETQYF.

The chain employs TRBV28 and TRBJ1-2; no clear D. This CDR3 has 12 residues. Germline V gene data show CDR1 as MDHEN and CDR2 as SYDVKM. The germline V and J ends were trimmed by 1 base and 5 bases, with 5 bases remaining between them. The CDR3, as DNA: TGTGCCAGCAGTTTATTACCTTATGGCTACACCTTC. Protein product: CASSLLPYGYTF.

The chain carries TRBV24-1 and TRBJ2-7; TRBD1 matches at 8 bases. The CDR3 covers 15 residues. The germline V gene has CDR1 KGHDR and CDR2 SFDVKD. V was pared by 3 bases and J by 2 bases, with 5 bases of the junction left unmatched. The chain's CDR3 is CATSDPRDRPYEQYF. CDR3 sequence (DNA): TGTGCCACCAGTGATCCCCGGGACAGGCCCTACGAGCAGTACTTC.

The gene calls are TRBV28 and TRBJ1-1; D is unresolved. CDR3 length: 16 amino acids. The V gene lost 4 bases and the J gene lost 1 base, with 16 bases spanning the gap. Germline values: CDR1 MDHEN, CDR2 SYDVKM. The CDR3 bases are TGTGCCAGCAGTTCTGACGCCAGAACGGGGAACACTGAAGCTTTCTTT. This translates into CASSSDARTGNTEAFF. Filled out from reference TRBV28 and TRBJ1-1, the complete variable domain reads DVKVTQSSRYLVKRTGEKVFLECVQDMDHENMFWYRQDPGLGLRLIYFSYDVKMKEKGDIPEGYSVSREKKERFSLILESASTNQTSMYLCASSSDARTGNTEAFFGQGTRLTVV.

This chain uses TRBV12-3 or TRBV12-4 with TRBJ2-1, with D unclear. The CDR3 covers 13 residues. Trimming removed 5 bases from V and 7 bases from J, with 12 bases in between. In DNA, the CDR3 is TGTGCCAGCAGTGACTCTTGGCAGAATGAGCAGTTCTTC. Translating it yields CASSDSWQNEQFF.

The CDR3 DNA reads as TGTGCCAGCAGCCAAGATAAGCCAGGGACTGGGACCGGGGAGCTGTTTTTT. Its protein product is CASSQDKPGTGTGELFF. The gene calls are TRBV3-1 (or the pseudogene TRBV3-2) and TRBJ2-2, with D maybe TRBD2 (6 bases). CDR3 length: 17 amino acids. Germline assignment: CDR1 LGHDT and CDR2 YNNKEL (reference sequence). With 0 bases removed from V and 5 bases from J, the gap between germline ends came to 16 bases.

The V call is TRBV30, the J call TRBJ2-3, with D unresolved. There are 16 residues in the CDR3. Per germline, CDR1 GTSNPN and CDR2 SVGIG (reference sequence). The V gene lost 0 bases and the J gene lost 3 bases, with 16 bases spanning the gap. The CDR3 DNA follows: TGTGCCTGGAGTGTGCAGGCCCCCTTGAGGACAGATACGCAGTATTTT. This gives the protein CAWSVQAPLRTDTQYF.

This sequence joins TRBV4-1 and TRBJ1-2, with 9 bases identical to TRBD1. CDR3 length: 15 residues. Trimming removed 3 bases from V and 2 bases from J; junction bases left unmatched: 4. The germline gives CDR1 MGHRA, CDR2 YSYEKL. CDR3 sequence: CASSQSGTGNYGYTF. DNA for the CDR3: TGCGCCAGCAGCCAGTCCGGGACAGGGAACTATGGCTACACCTTC.

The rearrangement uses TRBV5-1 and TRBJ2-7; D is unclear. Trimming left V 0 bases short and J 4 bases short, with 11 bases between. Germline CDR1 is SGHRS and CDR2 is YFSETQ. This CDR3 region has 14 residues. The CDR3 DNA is TGCGCCAGCAGCTTGGAGACCACAAGTTACGAGCAGTACTTC. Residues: CASSLETTSYEQYF.

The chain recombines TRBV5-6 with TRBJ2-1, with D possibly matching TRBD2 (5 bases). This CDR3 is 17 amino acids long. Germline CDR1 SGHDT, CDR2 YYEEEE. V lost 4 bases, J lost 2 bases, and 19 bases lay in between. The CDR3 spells CASSPPRFLATYNEQFF. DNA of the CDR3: TGTGCCAGCAGCCCCCCCCGTTTCCTAGCAACCTACAATGAGCAGTTCTTC.